This T cell receptor (beta chain) emerged from a study of blood T cells in healthy people across ages. Combining a sample-barcoded 5' primer with a J-beta primer mix, a second PCR ran for about 6 to 11 cycles. Every sample gave at least 3 million paired-end reads containing CDR3. TCRdb recomputed calls from the 5' RACE reads with MiXCR, one row per CDR3 protein. The table includes about 720,000 distinct CDR3 sequences, roughly 25% detected once. Germline CDR1 reads SGHVS; CDR2 reads FQNEAQ. Trimming shortened V by 2 bases and J by 4 bases, and 17 bases separated the two germline ends. CDR3 length equals 17 residues. Ranging in age from about 6 to 100, the donors were healthy Caucasian individuals from Russia. These sequences were also reported in another study, on T cells of mothers and their children. That investigation notes: All extracted RNA went into cDNA synthesis, about 1.4 ug per 15 ul. Not a single persistent microchimeric T cell clone was detected.

Material: blood. V gene TRBV7-8 combines with J gene TRBJ1-4, with D tentatively TRBD1 (6 bases). The TCR comes from a boy aged 5-17 years in good health. The CDR3: CASSLIGDIGGNEKLFF. DNA for the CDR3: TGTGCCAGCAGCTTAATCGGGGACATTGGTGGTAATGAAAAACTGTTTTTT.